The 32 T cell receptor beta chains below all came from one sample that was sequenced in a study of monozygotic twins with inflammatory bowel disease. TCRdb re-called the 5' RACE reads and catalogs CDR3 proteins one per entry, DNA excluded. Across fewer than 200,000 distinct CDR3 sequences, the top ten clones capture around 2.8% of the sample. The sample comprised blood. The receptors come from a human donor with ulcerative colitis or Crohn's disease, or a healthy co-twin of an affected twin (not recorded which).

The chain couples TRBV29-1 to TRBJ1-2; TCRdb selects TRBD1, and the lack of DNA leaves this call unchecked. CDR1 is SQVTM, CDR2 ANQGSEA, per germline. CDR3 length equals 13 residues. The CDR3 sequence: CSVGIGGDYGYTF.

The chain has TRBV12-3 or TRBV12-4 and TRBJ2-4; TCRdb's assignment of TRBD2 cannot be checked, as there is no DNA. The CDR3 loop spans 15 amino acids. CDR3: CASTLAGWAKNIQYF.

The CDR3 sequence is CASSLEPPGQGGSTDTQYF. The chain recombines TRBV11-2 with TRBJ2-3; TCRdb's assignment of TRBD1 cannot be checked, as there is no DNA. The germline V gene has CDR1 SGHAT and CDR2 FQNNGV. CDR3 length: 19 residues. Using reference TRBV11-2 and TRBJ2-3 for the parts outside the CDR3, the full variable domain is EAGVAQSPRYKIIEKRQSVAFWCNPISGHATLYWYQQILGQGPKLLIQFQNNGVVDDSQLPKDRFSAERLKGVDSTLKIQPAKLEDSAVYLCASSLEPPGQGGSTDTQYFGPGTRLTVL.

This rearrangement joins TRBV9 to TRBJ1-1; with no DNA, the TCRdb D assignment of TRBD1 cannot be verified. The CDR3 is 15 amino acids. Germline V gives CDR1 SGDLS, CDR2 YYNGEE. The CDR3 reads CASSYSGTLNTEAFF.

Here the CDR3 reads CASGLGLAVTDTQYF. The chain is built from TRBV12-5 and TRBJ2-3; TCRdb's assignment of TRBD2 cannot be checked, as there is no DNA. This CDR3 comprises 15 residues. The V gene's germline CDR1 is LGHNT and CDR2 FRNRAP. Looking up the rest from reference TRBV12-5 and TRBJ2-3 gives the full variable domain: DARVTQTPRHKVTEMGQEVTMRCQPILGHNTVFWYRQTMMQGLELLAYFRNRAPLDDSGMPKDRFSAEMPDATLATLKIQPSEPRDSAVYFCASGLGLAVTDTQYFGPGTRLTVL.

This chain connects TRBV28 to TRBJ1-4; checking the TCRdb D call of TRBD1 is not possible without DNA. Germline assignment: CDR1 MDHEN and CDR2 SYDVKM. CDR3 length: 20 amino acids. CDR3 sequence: CASSPPTGGELILTNEKLFF.

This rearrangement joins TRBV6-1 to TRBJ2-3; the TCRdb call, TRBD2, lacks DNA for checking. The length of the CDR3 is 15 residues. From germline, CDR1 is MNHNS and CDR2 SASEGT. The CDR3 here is CASGPVLVSTDTQYF.

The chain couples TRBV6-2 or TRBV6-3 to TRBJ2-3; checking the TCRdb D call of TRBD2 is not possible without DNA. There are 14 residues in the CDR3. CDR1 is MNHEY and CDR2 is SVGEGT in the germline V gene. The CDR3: CASRKRDLGDTQYF.

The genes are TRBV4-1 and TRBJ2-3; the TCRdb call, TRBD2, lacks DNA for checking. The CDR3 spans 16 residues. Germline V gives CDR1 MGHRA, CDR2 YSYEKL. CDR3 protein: CASSQGSGRAADTQYF.

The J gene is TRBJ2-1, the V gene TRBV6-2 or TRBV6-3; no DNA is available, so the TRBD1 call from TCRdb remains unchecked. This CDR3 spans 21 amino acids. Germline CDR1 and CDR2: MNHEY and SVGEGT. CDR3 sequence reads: CASSYSINLVGETGLVDEQFF.

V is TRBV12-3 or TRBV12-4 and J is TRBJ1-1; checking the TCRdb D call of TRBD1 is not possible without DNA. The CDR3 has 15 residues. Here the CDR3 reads CASSSTGTGGTEAFF.

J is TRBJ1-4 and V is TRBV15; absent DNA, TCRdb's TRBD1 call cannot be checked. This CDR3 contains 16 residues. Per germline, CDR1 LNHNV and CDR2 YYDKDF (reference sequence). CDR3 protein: CATSRWRGGQDEKLFF.

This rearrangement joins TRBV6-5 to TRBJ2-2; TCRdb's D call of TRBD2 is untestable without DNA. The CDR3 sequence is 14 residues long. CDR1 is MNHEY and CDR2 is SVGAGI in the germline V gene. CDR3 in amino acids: CASSWREGAGELFF.

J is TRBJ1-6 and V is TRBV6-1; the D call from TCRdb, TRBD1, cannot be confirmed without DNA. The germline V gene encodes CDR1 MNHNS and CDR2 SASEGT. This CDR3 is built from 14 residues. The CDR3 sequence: CASSGGQGPSPLHF.

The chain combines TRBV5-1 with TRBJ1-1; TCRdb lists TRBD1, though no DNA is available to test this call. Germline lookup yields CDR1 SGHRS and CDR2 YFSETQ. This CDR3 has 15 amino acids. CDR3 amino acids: CASSPQTGTNTEAFF. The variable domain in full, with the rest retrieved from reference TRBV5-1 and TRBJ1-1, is KAGVTQTPRYLIKTRGQQVTLSCSPISGHRSVSWYQQTPGQGLQFLFEYFSETQRNKGNFPGRFSGRQFSNSRSEMNVSTLELGDSALYLCASSPQTGTNTEAFFGQGTRLTVV.

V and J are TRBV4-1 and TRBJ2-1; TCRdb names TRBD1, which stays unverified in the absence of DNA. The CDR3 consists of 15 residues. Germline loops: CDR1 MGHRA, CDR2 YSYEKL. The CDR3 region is CASSRVPGRLNEQFF.

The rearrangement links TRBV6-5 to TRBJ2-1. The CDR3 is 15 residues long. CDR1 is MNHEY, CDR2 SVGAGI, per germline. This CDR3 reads CASSYAGGSYNEQFF.

The CDR3 here is CSVRRAGTDTQYF. This sequence joins TRBV29-1 and TRBJ2-3; TCRdb names TRBD2, which stays unverified in the absence of DNA. The germline CDR1 and CDR2 sequences are SQVTM and ANQGSEA. The CDR3 is 13 residues long.

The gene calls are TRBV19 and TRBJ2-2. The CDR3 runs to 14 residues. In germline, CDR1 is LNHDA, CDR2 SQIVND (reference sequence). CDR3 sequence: CASSAARVTGELFF.

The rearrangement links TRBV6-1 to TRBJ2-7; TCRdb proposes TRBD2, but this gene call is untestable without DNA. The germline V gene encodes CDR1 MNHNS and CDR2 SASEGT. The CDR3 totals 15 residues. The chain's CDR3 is CASSALAGGAYEQYF.

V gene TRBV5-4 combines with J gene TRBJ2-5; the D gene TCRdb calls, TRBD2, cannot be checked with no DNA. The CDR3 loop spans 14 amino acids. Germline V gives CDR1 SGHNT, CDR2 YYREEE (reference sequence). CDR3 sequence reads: CASRNEGSQETQYF. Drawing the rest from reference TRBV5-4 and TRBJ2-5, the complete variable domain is ETGVTQSPTHLIKTRGQQVTLRCSSQSGHNTVSWYQQALGQGPQFIFQYYREEENGRGNFPPRFSGLQFPNYSSELNVNALELDDSALYLCASRNEGSQETQYFGPGTRLLVL.

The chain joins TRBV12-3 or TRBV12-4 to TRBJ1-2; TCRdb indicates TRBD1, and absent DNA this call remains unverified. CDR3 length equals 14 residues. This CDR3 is CASRRGTQNYGYTF.

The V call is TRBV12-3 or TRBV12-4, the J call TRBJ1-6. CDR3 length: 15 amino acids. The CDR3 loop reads CASSLAPLYNSPLHF.

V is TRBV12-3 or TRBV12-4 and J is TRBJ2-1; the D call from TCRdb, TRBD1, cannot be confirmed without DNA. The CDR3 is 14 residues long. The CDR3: CASSHSRGATQQFF.

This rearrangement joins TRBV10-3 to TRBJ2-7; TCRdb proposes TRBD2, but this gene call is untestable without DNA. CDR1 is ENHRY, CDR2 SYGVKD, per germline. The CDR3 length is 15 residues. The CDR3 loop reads CAISFTSGSSYEQYF.

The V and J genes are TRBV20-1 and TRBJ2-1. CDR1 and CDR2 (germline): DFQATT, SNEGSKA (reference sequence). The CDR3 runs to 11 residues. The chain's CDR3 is CSAGQYNEQFF.

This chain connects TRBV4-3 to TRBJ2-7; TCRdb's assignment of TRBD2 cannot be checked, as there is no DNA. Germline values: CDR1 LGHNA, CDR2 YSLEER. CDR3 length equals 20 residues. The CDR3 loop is CASSQVVVAGDFRSSYEQYF.

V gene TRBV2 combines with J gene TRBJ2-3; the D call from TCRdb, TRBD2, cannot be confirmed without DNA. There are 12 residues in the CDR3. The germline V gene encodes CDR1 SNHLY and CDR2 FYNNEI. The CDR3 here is CASNGGVDTQYF.

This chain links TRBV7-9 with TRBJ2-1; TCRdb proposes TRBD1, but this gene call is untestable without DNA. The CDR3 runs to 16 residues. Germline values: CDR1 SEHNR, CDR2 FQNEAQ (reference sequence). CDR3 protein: CASSPPRGQRYNEQFF.

The CDR3: CASSLTQGAYEQYF. J is TRBJ2-7 and V is TRBV5-4; the TCRdb D gene call, TRBD1, has no DNA to confirm it. This CDR3 has 14 residues. The V gene's germline CDR1 is SGHNT and CDR2 YYREEE (reference sequence). The variable domain in full, completed from reference TRBV5-4 and TRBJ2-7, reads ETGVTQSPTHLIKTRGQQVTLRCSSQSGHNTVSWYQQALGQGPQFIFQYYREEENGRGNFPPRFSGLQFPNYSSELNVNALELDDSALYLCASSLTQGAYEQYFGPGTRLTVT.

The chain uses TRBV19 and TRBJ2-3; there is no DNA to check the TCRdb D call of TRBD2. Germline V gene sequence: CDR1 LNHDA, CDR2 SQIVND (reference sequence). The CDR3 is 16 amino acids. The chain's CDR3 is CASRTTPSGTADTQYF.

The CDR3 sequence is CASSPRQGSSSYNEQFF. This rearrangement joins TRBV7-3 to TRBJ2-1; TCRdb lists TRBD1, though no DNA is available to test this call. CDR1 is SGHTA, CDR2 FQGTGA, per germline. The CDR3 sequence is 17 residues long.